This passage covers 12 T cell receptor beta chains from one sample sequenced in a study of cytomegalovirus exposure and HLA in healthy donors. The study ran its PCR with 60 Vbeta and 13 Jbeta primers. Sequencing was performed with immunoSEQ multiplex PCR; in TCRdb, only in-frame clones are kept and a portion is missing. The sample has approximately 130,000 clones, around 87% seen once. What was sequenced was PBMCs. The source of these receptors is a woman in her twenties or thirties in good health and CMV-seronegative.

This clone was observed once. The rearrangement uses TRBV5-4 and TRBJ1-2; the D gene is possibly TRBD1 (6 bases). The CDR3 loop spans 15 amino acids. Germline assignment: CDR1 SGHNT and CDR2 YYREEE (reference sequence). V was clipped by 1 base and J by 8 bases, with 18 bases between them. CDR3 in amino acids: CASSLINRVREGYTF. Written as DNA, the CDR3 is TGTGCCAGCAGCTTGATTAACAGGGTGAGAGAGGGCTACACCTTC.

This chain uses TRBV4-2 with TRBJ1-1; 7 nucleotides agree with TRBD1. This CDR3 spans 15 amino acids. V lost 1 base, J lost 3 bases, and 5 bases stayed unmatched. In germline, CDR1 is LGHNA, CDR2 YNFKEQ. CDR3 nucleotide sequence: TGTGCCAGCAGCCAAGGCGAGGGGGCGGACACTGAAGCTTTCTTT. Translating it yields CASSQGEGADTEAFF.

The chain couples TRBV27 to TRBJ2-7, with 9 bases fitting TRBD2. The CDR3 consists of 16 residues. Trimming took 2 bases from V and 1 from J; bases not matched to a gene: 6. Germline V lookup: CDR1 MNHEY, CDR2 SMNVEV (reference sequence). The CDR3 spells CASSLKAGGVSYEQYF. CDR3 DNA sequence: TGTGCCAGCAGTTTAAAGGCGGGAGGGGTTTCCTACGAGCAGTACTTC.

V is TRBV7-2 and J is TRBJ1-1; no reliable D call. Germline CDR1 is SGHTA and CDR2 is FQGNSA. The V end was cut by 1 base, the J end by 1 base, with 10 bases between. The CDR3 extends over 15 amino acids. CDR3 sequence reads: CASSLDGQPNTEAFF. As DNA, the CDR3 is TGTGCCAGCAGCTTAGATGGGCAGCCGAACACTGAAGCTTTCTTT.

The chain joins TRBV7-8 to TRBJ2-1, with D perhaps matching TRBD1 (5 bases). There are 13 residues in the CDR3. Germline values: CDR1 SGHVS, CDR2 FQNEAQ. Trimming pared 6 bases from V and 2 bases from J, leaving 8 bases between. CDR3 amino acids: CASSSDTYNEQFF. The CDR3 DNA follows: TGTGCCAGCAGTTCGGACACCTACAATGAGCAGTTCTTC.

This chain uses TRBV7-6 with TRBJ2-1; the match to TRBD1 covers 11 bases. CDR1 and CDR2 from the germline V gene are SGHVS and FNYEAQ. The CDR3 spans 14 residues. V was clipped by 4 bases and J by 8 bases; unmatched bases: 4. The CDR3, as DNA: TGTGCCAGCAGCTCGGACAGGGGGCGCCATGAGCAGTTCTTC. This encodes CASSSDRGRHEQFF.

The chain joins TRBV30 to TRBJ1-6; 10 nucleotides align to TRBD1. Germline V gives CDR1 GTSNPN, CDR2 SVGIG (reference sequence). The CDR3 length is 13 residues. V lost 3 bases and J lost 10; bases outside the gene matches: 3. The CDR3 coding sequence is TGTGCCTGGAGAGGACAGGGGGGATCACCCCTCCACTTT. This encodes CAWRGQGGSPLHF.

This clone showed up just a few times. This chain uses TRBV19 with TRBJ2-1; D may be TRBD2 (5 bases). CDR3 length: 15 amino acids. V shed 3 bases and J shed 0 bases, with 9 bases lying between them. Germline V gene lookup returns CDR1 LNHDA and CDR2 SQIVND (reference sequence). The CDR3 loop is CASSMEDRSYNEQFF. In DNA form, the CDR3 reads TGTGCCAGTAGTATGGAGGACCGCTCCTACAATGAGCAGTTCTTC.

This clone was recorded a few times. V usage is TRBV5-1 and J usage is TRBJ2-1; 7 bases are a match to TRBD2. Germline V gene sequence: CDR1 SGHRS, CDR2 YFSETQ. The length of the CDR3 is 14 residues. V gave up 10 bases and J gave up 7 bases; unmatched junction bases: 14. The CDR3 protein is CASVELTGGNEQFF. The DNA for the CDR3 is TGCGCCTCCGTCGAACTAACGGGGGGAAATGAGCAGTTCTTC.

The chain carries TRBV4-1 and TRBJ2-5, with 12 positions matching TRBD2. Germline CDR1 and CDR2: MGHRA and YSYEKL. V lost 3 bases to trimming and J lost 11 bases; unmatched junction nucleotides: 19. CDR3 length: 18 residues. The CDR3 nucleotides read TGCGCCAGCAGCCACGCCGCCCCTAGCGGGGGGGTAATGGAGGAGCAGTACTTC. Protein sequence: CASSHAAPSGGVMEEQYF.

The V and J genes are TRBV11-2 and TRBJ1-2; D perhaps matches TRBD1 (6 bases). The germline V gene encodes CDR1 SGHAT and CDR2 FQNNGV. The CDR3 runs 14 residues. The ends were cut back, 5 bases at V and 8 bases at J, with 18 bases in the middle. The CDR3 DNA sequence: TGTGCCAGCAGCGTTTGGGGGCCTTCTTACGGCTACACCTTC. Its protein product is CASSVWGPSYGYTF.

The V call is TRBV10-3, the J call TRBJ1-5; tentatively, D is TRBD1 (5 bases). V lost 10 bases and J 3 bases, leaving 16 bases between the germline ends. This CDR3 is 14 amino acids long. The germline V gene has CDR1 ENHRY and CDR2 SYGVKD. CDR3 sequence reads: CATSPGRDNQPQHF. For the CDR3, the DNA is TGTGCCACCTCCCCGGGCAGGGACAATCAGCCCCAGCATTTT.